The present entry profiles one TCR beta chain with its context. The antigen is unknown. These data come from a study of neurological immune-mediated disorders. Study-wide results and caveats: Phylogenetically, 18 of 34 multiple sclerosis patients' repertoires fell into one related-CDR3 cluster, a possible signature.

Germline V gene data show CDR1 as LNHDA and CDR2 as SQIVND (reference sequence). The V gene lost 8 bases and the J gene lost 5 bases, with 15 bases spanning the gap. The CDR3 sequence is 13 residues long. The cDNA came from 5'RACE, which used 10-nucleotide random UMIs. TCRdb redid the calling of the 5' RACE reads with MiXCR, one entry per CDR3 protein. The table records 50,000 to 55,000 distinct CDR3 sequences, around 3.5% of them present only once. The specimen was PBMCs. The chain links TRBV19 to TRBJ1-1; perhaps TRBD1 as D (6 bases). This receptor was identified in a man in his fifties or sixties with multiple sclerosis. CDR3 nucleotides: TGTGCCAGTGCAAGGGTAGGGGGAACTGAAGCTTTCTTT. Translating gives CASARVGGTEAFF.